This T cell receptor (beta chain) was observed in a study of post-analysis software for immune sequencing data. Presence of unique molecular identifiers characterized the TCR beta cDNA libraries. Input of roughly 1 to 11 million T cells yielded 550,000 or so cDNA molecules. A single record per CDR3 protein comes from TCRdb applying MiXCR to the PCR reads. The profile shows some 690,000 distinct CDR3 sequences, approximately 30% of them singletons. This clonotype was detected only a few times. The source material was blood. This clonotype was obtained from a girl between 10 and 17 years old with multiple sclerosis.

CDR3 in DNA: TGCAGCCCCGCTTTTAGCACAGATACGCAGTATTTT. Protein: CSPAFSTDTQYF. The V and J genes are TRBV29-1 and TRBJ2-3; D unclear. The CDR3 length is 12 residues. Between the trimmed V and J ends, which lost 8 bases and 0 bases, there was a span of 9 bases. The V gene's germline CDR1 is SQVTM and CDR2 ANQGSEA.